The 17 T cell receptor beta chains presented below share a single source sample, sequenced in a study of blood T cell repertoires in COVID-19. TCRdb keeps only in-frame clones here, not all; method: immunoSEQ multiplex PCR. The sample consists of about 35,000 clones, approximately 93% of them appearing once. Source material: peripheral blood. All receptors come from a man aged 45-65 years with active COVID-19.

This clone has a handful of counts. The rearrangement links TRBV5-1 to TRBJ1-5; maybe TRBD1 (5 bases). Per the germline V gene, CDR1 is SGHRS and CDR2 is YFSETQ. V gave up 2 bases and J gave up 1 base, with 10 bases separating them. There are 15 residues in the CDR3. CDR3 sequence: CASSFGGRSNQPQHF. CDR3 nucleotides: TGCGCCAGCAGCTTTGGGGGGAGAAGCAATCAGCCCCAGCATTTT. The full variable domain, with the rest looked up from reference TRBV5-1 and TRBJ1-5, is KAGVTQTPRYLIKTRGQQVTLSCSPISGHRSVSWYQQTPGQGLQFLFEYFSETQRNKGNFPGRFSGRQFSNSRSEMNVSTLELGDSALYLCASSFGGRSNQPQHFGDGTRLSIL.

This clone was counted a single time. The chain combines TRBV7-3 with TRBJ2-4; 9 nucleotides match TRBD2. The CDR3 is 17 amino acids. V dropped 1 base and J dropped 1; count of bases not matched to a gene: 5. Per the germline V gene, CDR1 is SGHTA and CDR2 is FQGTGA. The CDR3 region is CASSLRAGGPAKNIQYF. The CDR3 DNA follows: TGTGCCAGCAGCTTAAGGGCGGGAGGGCCGGCCAAAAACATTCAGTACTTC. The full variable domain, with the rest looked up from reference TRBV7-3 and TRBJ2-4, is GAGVSQTPSNKVTEKGKYVELRCDPISGHTALYWYRQSLGQGPEFLIYFQGTGAADDSGLPNDRFFAVRPEGSVSTLKIQRTERGDSAVYLCASSLRAGGPAKNIQYFGAGTRLSVL.

This sequence joins TRBV7-3 and TRBJ2-7; weak D call: TRBD1 (5 bases). This CDR3 contains 13 residues. Germline CDR1 and CDR2: SGHTA and FQGTGA. V lost 4 bases, J lost 6 bases, and 13 bases lay in between. CDR3 bases: TGTGCCAGCAGCTCTAGTAGGGGCTCCGAGCAGTACTTC. Residues: CASSSSRGSEQYF.

This chain uses TRBV28 with TRBJ2-1; tentative D call: TRBD2 (5 bases). This CDR3 is built from 13 residues. V lost 1 base, J lost 6 bases, and 7 bases lay in between. In germline, CDR1 is MDHEN, CDR2 SYDVKM. The CDR3 region is CASSLLTTNEQFF. The CDR3 DNA follows: TGTGCCAGCAGTTTATTGACTACCAATGAGCAGTTCTTC.

With respect to this clone: The junction departs from the called germline gene at one end, perhaps through a read error. The J gene is TRBJ1-2, the V gene TRBV7-7, with D uncertain. This CDR3 spans 15 amino acids. Germline values: CDR1 SSHAT, CDR2 FNYEAQ (reference sequence). CDR3 region: CASTLLEQDSPGYTF. DNA of the CDR3: TGTGCTAGCACCCTTTTGGAGCAGGACTCCCCTGGCTACACCTTC.

The gene calls are TRBV7-9 and TRBJ1-2; maybe TRBD1 (5 bases). Germline V gene lookup returns CDR1 SEHNR and CDR2 FQNEAQ (reference sequence). This CDR3 is built from 14 residues. V was cut by 6 bases and J by 8 bases, with 19 bases left in between. CDR3 in DNA: TGTGCCAGCAGGTCAACGGGGGTAGGGCAAGGCTACACCTTC. Protein product: CASRSTGVGQGYTF.

The rearrangement joins TRBV5-8 to TRBJ2-7; 8 nucleotides match TRBD2. The CDR3 runs to 15 residues. CDR1 is SGHTS, CDR2 YDEGEE, per germline. Trimming removed 2 bases from V and 2 bases from J; junction bases left unmatched: 6. CDR3 bases: TGTGCCAGCAGCTTCGGACTAGCAACGACCTACGAGCAGTACTTC. It translates to CASSFGLATTYEQYF.

The rearrangement uses TRBV21-1 and TRBJ2-1; TRBD2, the table's D call, was not compared with the DNA. TRBV21-1 is a pseudogene segment. The CDR3 is 15 amino acids. The CDR3 loop is CASGGGRTRGEEQFF. The CDR3 DNA reads as TGTGCCAGCGGGGGCGGGAGGACGCGTGGGGAGGAGCAGTTCTTC.

The chain carries TRBV21-1 and TRBJ2-7; the D segment call TRBD1 is taken from the table without a DNA check. TRBV21-1 is termed a pseudogene. The CDR3 covers 14 residues. CDR3 in amino acids: CASSKEQDIYEQYF. As DNA, the CDR3 is TGTGCCAGCAGCAAAGAACAGGACATCTACGAGCAGTACTTC.

This clone occurred once. The rearrangement links TRBV10-1 to TRBJ1-4; maybe TRBD1 (6 bases). The CDR3 is made up of 14 amino acids. The V end lost 3 bases, the J end lost 3 bases, and 8 bases lay between the germline ends. Germline assignment: CDR1 WNHNN and CDR2 SYGVQD (reference sequence). The CDR3 spells CASSDDRPNEKLFF. Written as DNA, the CDR3 is TGCGCCAGCAGTGATGACAGGCCTAATGAAAAACTGTTTTTT.

CDR3 loop: CASSSSGEMGDTQYF. The CDR3 coding sequence is TGTGCCAGCAGCAGTAGCGGGGAGATGGGAGATACGCAGTATTTT. V gene TRBV7-3 combines with J gene TRBJ2-3; 8 bases are a match to TRBD2. Germline V lookup: CDR1 SGHTA, CDR2 FQGTGA. This CDR3 is built from 15 residues. With V trimmed by 5 bases and J by 5 bases, 9 bases remained unmatched. Full variable domain (missing parts from reference TRBV7-3 and TRBJ2-3): GAGVSQTPSNKVTEKGKYVELRCDPISGHTALYWYRQSLGQGPEFLIYFQGTGAADDSGLPNDRFFAVRPEGSVSTLKIQRTERGDSAVYLCASSSSGEMGDTQYFGPGTRLTVL.

V and J are TRBV5-4 and TRBJ2-5; 8 nucleotides agree with TRBD2. Germline-derived CDR1 and CDR2 are SGHNT and YYREEE (reference sequence). With V trimmed by 0 bases and J by 2 bases, 6 bases remained unmatched. CDR3 size: 16 residues. The CDR3 spells CASSLAGRGGQETQYF. The DNA for the CDR3 is TGTGCCAGCAGCTTGGCGGGCCGGGGGGGTCAAGAGACCCAGTACTTC.

The rearrangement links TRBV30 to TRBJ1-1, with no clear D. This CDR3 has 13 amino acids. Trimming stripped 2 bases from V and 4 bases from J, with 11 bases between. The germline V gene encodes CDR1 GTSNPN and CDR2 SVGIG (reference sequence). The CDR3 spells CAWSQERSTEAFF. As DNA, the CDR3 is TGTGCCTGGAGTCAGGAACGCAGCACTGAAGCTTTCTTT.

CDR3 residues: CASSYFQSGGNEQYF. In nucleotides, the CDR3 is TGTGCCAGCAGTTACTTCCAGAGTGGAGGGAACGAGCAGTACTTC. The J gene is TRBJ2-7, the V gene TRBV6-5; TRBD2 is a possible D gene (6 bases). Germline CDR1 MNHEY, CDR2 SVGAGI. CDR3 size: 15 residues. With 1 base removed from V and 5 bases from J, the gap between germline ends came to 15 bases.

The chain has TRBV2 and TRBJ2-7; a weak D match, TRBD1 (5 bases). The CDR3 has 15 residues. The germline V gene has CDR1 SNHLY and CDR2 FYNNEI. V dropped 5 bases and J dropped 1 base, with 15 bases sitting between them. The CDR3 here is CASSSRGQGSYEQYF. The CDR3 DNA reads TGTGCCAGCAGTTCCCGAGGCCAGGGATCCTACGAGCAGTACTTC.

V usage is TRBV5-4 and J usage is TRBJ2-5; TRBD1 agrees at 9 bases. Germline CDR1 and CDR2: SGHNT and YYREEE (reference sequence). J was trimmed by 5 bases and V by 3 bases; bases with no gene match: 8. CDR3 length equals 15 residues. CDR3 sequence reads: CASSSAQGAGETQYF. CDR3 bases: TGTGCCAGCAGCTCAGCACAGGGGGCTGGGGAGACCCAGTACTTC.

V and J are TRBV11-3 and TRBJ2-7; tentative D call: TRBD1 (5 bases). The V end was cut by 5 bases, the J end by 5 bases, with 13 bases between. CDR1 and CDR2 from the germline V gene are SGHNT and YENEEA. The CDR3 contains 13 residues. The DNA for the CDR3 is TGTGCCAGCAGCAGGGAAGGGGCCCACGAGCAGTACTTC. Protein sequence: CASSREGAHEQYF.